This is a list of T cell receptor beta chains from one sample in a study of cytomegalovirus exposure and HLA in healthy donors. Libraries were prepared by immunoSEQ multiplex PCR; TCRdb keeps only in-frame clonotypes and omits some of them. This sample carries 95,000 to 150,000 clones, just under 75% of them seen once, and the ten largest clones take about 4.9%. Sequenced: PBMCs. Every receptor here comes from a man aged 60 to 75 in good health and CMV-seropositive. The CDR3 runs from the conserved cysteine through the conserved F or W. The D gene is left open where the match is weak. Some rows mark clone size as missing; the rest say once, few, many or name a class of expanded clone.

d_gene	abundance	v_gene	len	j_gene	CDR3nt	CDR3aa
TRBD2	NA	TRBV5-1	15	TRBJ2-2	TGCGCCAGCAGCTCACTAGCGGGGGACACCGGGGAGCTGTTTTTT	CASSSLAGDTGELFF
NA	NA	TRBV28	12	TRBJ1-5	TGTGCCAGCAGGGGCAGTAATCAGCCCCAGCATTTT	CASRGSNQPQHF
NA	NA	TRBV6-6	13	TRBJ2-7	TGTGCCAGCAGAGTGGGGGCTGGGTACGAGCAGTACTTC	CASRVGAGYEQYF
NA	NA	TRBV30	14	TRBJ2-4	TGTGCCTCGAAAGGAGGGATTAATGGGGACATTCAGTACTTC	CASKGGINGDIQYF
NA	NA	TRBV5-4	15	TRBJ2-5	TGTGCCAGCAGCCCCTCGGGACAACCCCAAGAGACCCAGTACTTC	CASSPSGQPQETQYF
NA	NA	TRBV28	14	TRBJ2-5	TGTGCCAGCAGTTTATCGGGGGGCGACGAGACCCAGTACTTC	CASSLSGGDETQYF
TRBD1	once	TRBV7-9	16	TRBJ1-5	TGTGCCAGCAGCTTAGTGGGGGGACAGGCAGGTGGGCCCCAGCATTTT	CASSLVGGQAGGPQHF
TRBD1	few	TRBV5-6	15	TRBJ2-7	TGTGCCAGCAGCTACGGGACAGGGGGGTTCTACGAGCAGTACTTC	CASSYGTGGFYEQYF
TRBD1	NA	TRBV4-1	17	TRBJ1-2	TGCGCCAGCAGCCCAAATCCCACCGGGACAGCCGGTCATGGCTACACCTTC	CASSPNPTGTAGHGYTF
NA	few	TRBV19	15	TRBJ2-6	TGTGCCAGTAGTTCAACCCAGGCTGGGGCCAACGTCCTGACTTTC	CASSSTQAGANVLTF
NA	NA	TRBV7-2	13	TRBJ2-7	TGTGCCAGCAGCAAACAGGTATTGTACGAGCAGTACTTC	CASSKQVLYEQYF
NA	NA	TRBV7-9	12	TRBJ2-5	TGTGCCAGCAGTATGGATGAGGGGACCCAGTACTTC	CASSMDEGTQYF
NA	once	TRBV5-5	13	TRBJ2-2	TGTGCCAGCAGCAGAGCGAACACCGGGGAGCTGTTTTTT	CASSRANTGELFF